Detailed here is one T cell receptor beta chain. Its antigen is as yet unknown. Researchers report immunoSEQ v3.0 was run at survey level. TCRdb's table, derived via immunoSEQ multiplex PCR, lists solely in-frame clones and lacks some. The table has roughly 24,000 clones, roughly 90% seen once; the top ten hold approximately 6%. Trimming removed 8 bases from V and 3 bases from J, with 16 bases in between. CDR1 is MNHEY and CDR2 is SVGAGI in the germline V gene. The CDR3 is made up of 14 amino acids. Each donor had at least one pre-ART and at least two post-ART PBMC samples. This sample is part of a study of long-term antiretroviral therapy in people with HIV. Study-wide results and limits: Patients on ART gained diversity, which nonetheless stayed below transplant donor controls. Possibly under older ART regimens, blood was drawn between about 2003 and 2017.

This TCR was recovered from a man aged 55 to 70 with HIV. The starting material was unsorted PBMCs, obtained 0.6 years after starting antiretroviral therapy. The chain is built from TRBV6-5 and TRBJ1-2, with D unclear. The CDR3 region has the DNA TGTGCCAGCCGGCGGGCCGCCTTTGACTATGGCTACACCTTC. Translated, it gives CASRRAAFDYGYTF.